These 5 T cell receptor beta chains were sequenced from one sample in a study of cytomegalovirus exposure and HLA in healthy donors (dated by TCRdb to the late 2010s). The method behind the library was the immunoSEQ multiplex PCR assay. For the multiplex PCR, a mixture combining 60 forward primers for TCR Vbeta segments and 13 reverse primers for TCR Jbeta segments was used. TCRdb mirrors the immuneACCESS table, restricted to in-frame sequences. Some clones are absent from its copies; in checked studies, under half trace to an unresolved V gene, and the reason for the others is unknown. Within this sample are 140,000 or so clones, with about 80% of them counted one time only. In total, the top ten clones hold around a tenth of the sample. The source material was PBMCs. The receptors originated from an older woman in good health and CMV-seropositive.

The chain couples TRBV7-3 to TRBJ2-7; 7 nucleotides line up with TRBD1. The CDR3 length is 15 residues. V dropped 5 bases and J dropped 2; count of bases not matched to a gene: 9. CDR1 is SGHTA and CDR2 is FQGTGA in the germline V gene. CDR3 DNA sequence: TGTGCCAGCAGCCGACAACCGGGACAGACCTACGAGCAGTACTTC. This translates into CASSRQPGQTYEQYF.

This chain uses TRBV5-6 with TRBJ2-5; 9 positions agree with TRBD1. Unmatched junction bases numbered 10, after V lost 4 bases and J lost 6 bases. The CDR3 totals 15 residues. The V gene's germline CDR1 is SGHDT and CDR2 YYEEEE. Here the CDR3 DNA reads TGTGCCAGCAGCAAAAAGGACAGGGGCCGGCAGACCCAGTACTTC. As protein: CASSKKDRGRQTQYF.

The rearrangement links TRBV6-1 to TRBJ1-2; possibly TRBD1 for D (6 bases). The ends were cut back, 4 bases at V and 5 bases at J, with 11 bases in the middle. From germline, CDR1 is MNHNS and CDR2 SASEGT. CDR3 length: 13 amino acids. DNA of the CDR3: TGTGCCAGCAGTGCCGAGCAGGGGTATGGCTACACCTTC. Its translation is CASSAEQGYGYTF.

V usage is TRBV30 and J usage is TRBJ2-1, with a tentative D call TRBD2 (7 bases). CDR1 GTSNPN and CDR2 SVGIG come from the germline V gene (reference sequence). CDR3 length: 15 residues. The ends were cut back, 2 bases at V and 0 bases at J, with 11 bases in the middle. CDR3 protein: CAWSRGGSSYNEQFF. The CDR3 coding sequence is TGTGCCTGGAGTAGGGGGGGAAGCTCCTACAATGAGCAGTTCTTC.

The chain joins TRBV28 to TRBJ1-2; D remains ambiguous. V lost 4 bases and J lost 5, with 14 bases in between. The CDR3 runs to 14 residues. CDR1 MDHEN and CDR2 SYDVKM come from the germline V gene. CDR3 DNA sequence: TGTGCCAGCAGTTCTGTATACGGAGCTTATGGCTACACCTTC. Translating gives CASSSVYGAYGYTF.